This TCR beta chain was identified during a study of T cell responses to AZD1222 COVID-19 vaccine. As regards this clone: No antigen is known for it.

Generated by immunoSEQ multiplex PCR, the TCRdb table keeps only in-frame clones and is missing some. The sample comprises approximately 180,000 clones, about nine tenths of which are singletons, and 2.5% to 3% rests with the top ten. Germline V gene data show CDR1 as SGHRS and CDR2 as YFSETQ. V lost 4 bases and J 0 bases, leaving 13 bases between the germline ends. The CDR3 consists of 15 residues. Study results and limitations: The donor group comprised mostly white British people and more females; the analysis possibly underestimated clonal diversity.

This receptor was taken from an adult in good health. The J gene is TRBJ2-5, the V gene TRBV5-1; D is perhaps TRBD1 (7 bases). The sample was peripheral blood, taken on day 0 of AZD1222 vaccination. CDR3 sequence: CASSRGTANQETQYF. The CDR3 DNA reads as TGCGCCAGCAGCCGCGGGACAGCGAACCAAGAGACCCAGTACTTC.